This note documents a single TCR beta chain sequence. Only a few counts were recorded for this clone. Its specific antigen is unknown. Per-nucleotide qualities are absent, and no much larger clonotype sits a single base away. This sample stems from a study of OX40 agonist ivuxolimab in advanced cancers. About the study as a whole: Ivuxolimab, which targeted the costimulatory receptor OX40 (CD134), was an agonistic, fully human IgG2 monoclonal antibody. Intravenous ivuxolimab was administered to patients every 2 weeks at six dose levels: 0.01, 0.1, 0.3, 1.5, 3 and 10 mg/kg. Of the roughly 53 patients in dose escalation, around 19 had hepatocellular carcinoma, about 15 had melanoma, 9 had renal cell carcinoma and 9 had head and neck cancer. A male proportion of 82.7% and a mean age of approximately 62 years, ranging from roughly 23 to 90, were recorded for the dose-escalation cohort. Patients were allowed to have had prior anti-PD-1, anti-PD-L1 or anti-CTLA-4 therapy, and 40% to 45% of the dose-escalation patients had been treated with checkpoint inhibitors. Partial responses occurred in three dose-escalation patients, of whom one had hepatocellular carcinoma and two had cutaneous melanoma. The point of sequencing TCRbeta in the periphery was to test whether ivuxolimab changed TCR sequence diversity and drove clonal T-cell expansion. The monotherapy dose-escalation portion (N ≈ 50 patients) of the phase I ivuxolimab trial is reported in the paper.

General findings and caveats noted by the study authors: At doses from 0.1 to 3.0 mg/kg, clonal expansion was seen in both CD4+ and CD8+ blood T cells between baseline and week 6. In partial responders in the 0.1-3.0 mg/kg groups, normalized peripheral clonal expansion was found to be among the lowest, especially among CD8+ T cells. Low levels of normalized T-cell clonal expansion were also shown by some nonresponding patients. The antigen specificity of the peripheral T cells that underwent clonal expansion was not determined. On average, CD8+ T cells showed more expanded clones than CD4+ T cells after ivuxolimab.

The trial excluded patients who had a history of autoimmune disease or were on systemic immunosuppression. Peripheral blood for TCR sequencing was collected from all dose cohorts at baseline, on cycle 4 day 1, and on cycle 7 day 1. Samples were obtained from an open-label, multicenter, first-in-human phase I dose-escalation trial of ivuxolimab. Adults with locally advanced or metastatic melanoma, renal cell carcinoma, hepatocellular carcinoma or head and neck squamous cell carcinoma were enrolled in the trial. Before TCR sequencing, CD4+ T cells and CD8+ T cells were sorted from peripheral blood as separate populations. To sequence the TCRbeta CDR3 region, genomic DNA was isolated from the sorted cells. TCRbeta CDR3 regions were sequenced using the immunoSEQ Assay. TCRdb retrieved this table from immuneACCESS and kept in-frame rearrangements only. Not all clones are present; in checked studies, unresolved V genes account for under half, and no reason is known for the remainder. Here the sample has about 19,000 clones; 70% to 80% occur a single time. Around 30% of the sample goes to the ten largest clones.

The CDR3, from cysteine to phenylalanine, totals 14 residues. Here the CDR3 DNA is all that survives: 42 bases in frame from base 1. The germline V gene (reference sequence) gives CDR1 as MNHNY and CDR2 as SVGAGI. The germline V and J ends show losses of 8 bases and 4 bases respectively, and no gene match explains 7 bases of the junction. This clonotype originated in an adult with an advanced solid tumor such as melanoma, head and neck, liver or kidney cancer. This specimen consisted of CD4+ or CD8+ T cells sorted from blood, obtained in a trial of the OX40 agonist ivuxolimab. In this chain, TRBV6-6 is recombined with TRBJ1-4; 7 middle bases align to TRBD1. The CDR3: CASLPGQFNEKLFF. In nucleotides, the sequence is TGTGCCAGCCTGCCGGGACAGTTTAATGAAAAACTGTTTTTT.